Listed below are T cell receptor beta chains from one sample, sequenced in a study of blood T cells in healthy people across ages. TCRdb reanalysed the 5' RACE reads using MiXCR and keeps one entry per CDR3 protein. Of some 640,000 distinct CDR3 sequences detected, 25% to 35% appear once; the ten largest clones hold 15% to 18%. Source material: blood. These TCRs come from a woman of 80 years or more in good health. The CDR3 runs from the conserved cysteine through the conserved F or W. D genes are given only for firm matches.

v_gene	d_gene	j_gene	CDR3aa
TRBV7-3	TRBD2	TRBJ2-3	CASSKAGLRTDTQYF
TRBV6-5	TRBD2	TRBJ2-5	CASSYSTSGGETQYF
TRBV20-1	-	TRBJ2-7	CSASPRERASSYEQYF
TRBV6-5	-	TRBJ1-5	CASSRAGSNSNQPQHF
TRBV7-7	-	TRBJ2-1	CASSLGGLSEQFF
TRBV4-2	TRBD1	TRBJ1-6	CASSQPGQGNSPLHF
TRBV3-1	-	TRBJ2-1	CASSQMRHNEQFF
TRBV6-2/TRBV6-3	TRBD2	TRBJ2-3	CASSPLPGLAGEDTQYF
TRBV5-1	-	TRBJ2-3	CASSFLGFATSTSTDTQYF
TRBV12-3/TRBV12-4	-	TRBJ2-3	CASSGIRTRLGADTQYF
TRBV5-1	-	TRBJ1-1	CASSKDAPTEAFF